These T cell receptor beta chains were read from a single sample in a study of OX40 agonist ivuxolimab in advanced cancers. TCRdb keeps only in-frame clones here, not all; method: immunoSEQ multiplex PCR. The sample holds about 81,000 clones, 85% to 95% seen once. The sequencing here drew on CD4+ or CD8+ T cells sorted from blood, taken in a trial of the OX40 agonist ivuxolimab. These receptors came from an adult with an advanced solid tumor such as melanoma, head and neck, liver or kidney cancer. CDR3s include the opening cysteine and the closing phenylalanine or tryptophan. The D gene is left open where the match is weak. Size is stated for part of the rows, as once, few or many counts, or as a class when the clone is expanded.

size: .; J: TRBJ1-6; V: TRBV5-1; D: .; CDR3: CASSSENSPLHF; DNA: TGCGCCAGCAGCTCAGAGAATTCACCCCTCCACTTT
size: .; J: TRBJ1-2; V: TRBV27; D: .; CDR3: CASKLGRGGSGYTF; DNA: TGTGCCAGCAAACTGGGTAGGGGGGGCAGTGGCTACACCTTC
size: .; J: TRBJ2-7; V: TRBV5-1; D: TRBD1; CDR3: CASSFTRQGGAYEQYF; DNA: TGCGCCAGCAGCTTTACGAGACAGGGTGGGGCCTACGAGCAGTACTTC
size: .; J: TRBJ1-2; V: TRBV7-9; D: .; CDR3: CASSLPGTEGNGYTF; DNA: TGTGCCAGCAGCTTACCGGGGACGGAGGGAAATGGCTACACCTTC
size: .; J: TRBJ2-7; V: TRBV2; D: TRBD2; CDR3: CASTRGGAPYEQYF; DNA: TGTGCCAGCACCCGGGGGGGGGCACCCTACGAGCAGTACTTC
size: .; J: TRBJ2-7; V: TRBV7-6; D: .; CDR3: CASSYGGGEQYF; DNA: TGTGCCAGCAGCTATGGGGGTGGCGAGCAGTACTTC
size: .; J: TRBJ2-4; V: TRBV5-6; D: TRBD1; CDR3: CASSGGGQGQNIQYF; DNA: TGTGCCAGCAGTGGAGGCGGACAGGGCCAAAACATTCAGTACTTC
size: .; J: TRBJ1-3; V: TRBV7-9; D: .; CDR3: CASSLGNTIYF; DNA: TGTGCCAGCAGCCTCGGAAACACCATATATTTT
size: .; J: TRBJ1-6; V: TRBV11-2; D: .; CDR3: CASSLEAGPNSPLHF; DNA: TGTGCCAGCAGCTTAGAGGCAGGGCCAAATTCACCCCTCCACTTT
size: .; J: TRBJ2-7; V: TRBV4-1; D: .; CDR3: CASSQGSYEQYF; DNA: TGCGCCAGCAGCCAGGGTTCCTACGAGCAGTACTTC
size: once; J: TRBJ2-7; V: TRBV25-1; D: .; CDR3: CASSDPLAHSYEQYF; DNA: TGTGCCAGCAGTGACCCGCTAGCGCACTCCTACGAGCAGTACTTC
size: .; J: TRBJ2-3; V: TRBV5-6; D: TRBD2; CDR3: CASSAGLAVPTDTQYF; DNA: TGTGCCAGCAGCGCGGGACTAGCGGTTCCCACAGATACGCAGTATTTT
size: .; J: TRBJ1-6; V: TRBV2; D: .; CDR3: CASEDRLTRYNSPLHF; DNA: TGTGCCAGCGAAGACAGACTGACCCGCTATAATTCACCCCTCCACTTT
size: .; J: TRBJ2-7; V: TRBV4-3; D: .; CDR3: CASSQVKGSGLEQYF; DNA: TGCGCCAGCAGCCAAGTGAAAGGTAGTGGTTTGGAGCAGTACTTC
size: .; J: TRBJ1-2; V: TRBV4-1; D: .; CDR3: CASSPKASGQGLNYGYTF; DNA: TGCGCCAGCAGCCCTAAGGCGTCTGGGCAGGGCCTTAACTATGGCTACACCTTC
size: .; J: TRBJ1-1; V: TRBV4-1; D: .; CDR3: CASSLNNAQFYTEAFF; DNA: TGCGCCAGCAGCCTTAACAACGCACAATTCTACACTGAAGCTTTCTTT
size: .; J: TRBJ1-1; V: TRBV18; D: .; CDR3: CASSPLGSMNTEAFF; DNA: TGTGCCAGCTCACCTCTCGGGTCTATGAACACTGAAGCTTTCTTT
size: .; J: TRBJ2-1; V: TRBV2; D: .; CDR3: CASSADWGAYNEQFF; DNA: TGTGCCAGCAGTGCTGACTGGGGAGCCTACAATGAGCAGTTCTTC
size: .; J: TRBJ2-1; V: TRBV19; D: TRBD1; CDR3: CASSIGTGAYNEQFF; DNA: TGTGCCAGTAGTATAGGGACAGGGGCTTACAATGAGCAGTTCTTC
size: .; J: TRBJ1-5; V: TRBV19; D: .; CDR3: CASRVTASNQPQHF; DNA: TGTGCCAGTAGGGTGACAGCTAGCAATCAGCCCCAGCATTTT
size: once; J: TRBJ2-1; V: TRBV27; D: .; CDR3: CASTLRGPRYNEQFF; DNA: TGTGCCAGCACCCTCAGGGGTCCCCGTTACAATGAGCAGTTCTTC
size: .; J: TRBJ2-1; V: TRBV11-3; D: TRBD2; CDR3: CASSPRGGDNEQFF; DNA: TGTGCCAGCAGCCCGCGGGGGGGGGACAATGAGCAGTTCTTC
size: .; J: TRBJ2-7; V: TRBV27; D: TRBD2; CDR3: CASSYSGSSYEQYF; DNA: TGTGCCAGCAGTTACAGCGGGAGCTCCTACGAGCAGTACTTC
size: once; J: TRBJ2-2; V: TRBV13; D: TRBD1; CDR3: CASSLGTGVTGELFF; DNA: TGTGCCAGCAGCCTTGGGACAGGGGTCACCGGGGAGCTGTTTTTT
size: .; J: TRBJ2-7; V: TRBV14; D: .; CDR3: CASSQDFGGFAYEQYF; DNA: TGTGCCAGCAGCCAAGATTTCGGGGGTTTTGCCTACGAGCAGTACTTC
size: .; J: TRBJ2-4; V: TRBV28; D: .; CDR3: CASSGNKNIQYF; DNA: TGTGCCAGTTCCGGGAACAAAAACATTCAGTACTTC
size: .; J: TRBJ1-4; V: TRBV6-5; D: .; CDR3: CASTSTATNEKLFF; DNA: TGTGCCAGCACTTCGACCGCAACTAATGAAAAACTGTTTTTT
size: .; J: TRBJ1-2; V: TRBV7-2; D: .; CDR3: CASSPETGYTF; DNA: TGTGCCAGCAGCCCCGAAACTGGCTACACCTTC
size: once; J: TRBJ1-2; V: TRBV27; D: TRBD1; CDR3: CASSLSTGDFSYTF; DNA: TGTGCCAGCAGTTTATCCACAGGGGATTTTAGCTACACCTTC
size: .; J: TRBJ1-4; V: TRBV27; D: TRBD1; CDR3: CASSPGQGKVEEKLFF; DNA: TGTGCCAGCAGTCCCGGACAGGGAAAAGTGGAGGAAAAACTGTTTTTT
size: .; J: TRBJ1-1; V: TRBV5-1; D: .; CDR3: CASSFSPGVTGEAFF; DNA: TGCGCCAGCAGCTTTAGTCCAGGGGTTACGGGAGAAGCTTTCTTT
size: .; J: TRBJ1-6; V: TRBV5-1; D: .; CDR3: CASSPGPVSYNSPLHF; DNA: TGCGCCAGCAGCCCGGGTCCAGTCTCCTATAATTCACCCCTCCACTTT